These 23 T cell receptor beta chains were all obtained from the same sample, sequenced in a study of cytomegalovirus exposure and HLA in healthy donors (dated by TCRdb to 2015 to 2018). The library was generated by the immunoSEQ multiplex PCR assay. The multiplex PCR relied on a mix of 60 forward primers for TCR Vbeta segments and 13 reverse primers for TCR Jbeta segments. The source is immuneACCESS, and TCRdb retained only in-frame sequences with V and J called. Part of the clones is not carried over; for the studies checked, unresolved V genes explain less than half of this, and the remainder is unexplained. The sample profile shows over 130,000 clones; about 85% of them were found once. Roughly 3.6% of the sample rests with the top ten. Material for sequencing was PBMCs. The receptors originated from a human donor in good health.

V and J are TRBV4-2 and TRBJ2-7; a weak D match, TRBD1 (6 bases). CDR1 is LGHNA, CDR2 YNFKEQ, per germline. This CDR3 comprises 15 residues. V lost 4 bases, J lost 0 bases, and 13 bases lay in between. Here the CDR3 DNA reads TGTGCCAGCAGCCGTCCGGACAGAGACTCCTACGAGCAGTACTTC. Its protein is CASSRPDRDSYEQYF.

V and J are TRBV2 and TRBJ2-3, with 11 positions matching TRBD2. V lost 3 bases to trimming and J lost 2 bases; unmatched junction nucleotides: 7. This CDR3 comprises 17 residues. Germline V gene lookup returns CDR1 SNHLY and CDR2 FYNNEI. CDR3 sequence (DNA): TGTGCCAGCAGTGACCGCCGACTAGCGGGGAACACAGATACGCAGTATTTT. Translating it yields CASSDRRLAGNTDTQYF.

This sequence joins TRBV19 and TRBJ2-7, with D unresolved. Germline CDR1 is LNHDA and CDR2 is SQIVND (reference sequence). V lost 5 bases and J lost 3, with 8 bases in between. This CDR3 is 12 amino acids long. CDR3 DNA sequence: TGTGCCAGTAGTTCCACGGGCTACGAGCAGTACTTC. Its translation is CASSSTGYEQYF.

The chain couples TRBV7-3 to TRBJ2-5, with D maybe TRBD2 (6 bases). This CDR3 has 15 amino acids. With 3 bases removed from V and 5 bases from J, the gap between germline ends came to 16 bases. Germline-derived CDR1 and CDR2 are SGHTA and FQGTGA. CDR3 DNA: TGTGCCAGCAGCTTTCAGGGCCGGGAGAGGGAGACCCAGTACTTC. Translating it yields CASSFQGRERETQYF.

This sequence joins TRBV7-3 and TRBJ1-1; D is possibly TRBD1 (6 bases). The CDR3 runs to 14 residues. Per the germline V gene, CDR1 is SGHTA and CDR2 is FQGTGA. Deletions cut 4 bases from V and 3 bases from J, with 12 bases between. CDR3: CASSSDQGYTEAFF. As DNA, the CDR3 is TGTGCCAGCAGCTCCGATCAGGGGTACACTGAAGCTTTCTTT.

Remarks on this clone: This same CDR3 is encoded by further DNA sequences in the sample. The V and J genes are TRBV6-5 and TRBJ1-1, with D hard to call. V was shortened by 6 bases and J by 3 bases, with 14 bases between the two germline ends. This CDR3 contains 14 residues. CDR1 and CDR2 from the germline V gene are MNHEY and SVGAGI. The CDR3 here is CASSLGLRDTEAFF. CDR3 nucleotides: TGTGCCAGCAGCCTGGGGTTGAGGGACACTGAAGCTTTCTTT.

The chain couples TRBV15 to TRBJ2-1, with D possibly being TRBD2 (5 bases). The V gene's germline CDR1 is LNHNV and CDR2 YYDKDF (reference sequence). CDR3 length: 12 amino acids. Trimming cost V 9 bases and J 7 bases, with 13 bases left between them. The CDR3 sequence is CATESRRNEQFF. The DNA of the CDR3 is TGTGCCACGGAATCTAGGAGGAATGAGCAGTTCTTC.

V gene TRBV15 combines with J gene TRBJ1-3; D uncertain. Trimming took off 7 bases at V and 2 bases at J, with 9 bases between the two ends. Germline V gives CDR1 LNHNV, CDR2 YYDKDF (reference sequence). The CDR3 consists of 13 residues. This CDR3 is CATNSIPGNTIYF. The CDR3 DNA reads TGTGCCACCAACAGCATCCCTGGAAACACCATATATTTT. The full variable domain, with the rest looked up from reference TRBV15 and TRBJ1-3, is DAMVIQNPRYQVTQFGKPVTLSCSQTLNHNVMYWYQQKSSQAPKLLFHYYDKDFNNEADTPDNFQSRRPNTSFCFLDIRSPGLGDTAMYLCATNSIPGNTIYFGEGSWLTVV.

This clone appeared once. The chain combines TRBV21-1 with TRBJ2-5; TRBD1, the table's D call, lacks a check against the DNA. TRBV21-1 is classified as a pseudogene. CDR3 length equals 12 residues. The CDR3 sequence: CASLSPRETQYF. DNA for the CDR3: TGTGCCAGCCTCAGCCCCAGGGAGACCCAGTACTTC.

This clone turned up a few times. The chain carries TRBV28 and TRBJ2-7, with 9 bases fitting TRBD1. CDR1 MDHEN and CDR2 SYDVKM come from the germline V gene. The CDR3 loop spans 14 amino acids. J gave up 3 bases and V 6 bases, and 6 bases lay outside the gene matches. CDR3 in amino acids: CASRSGDRDYEQYF. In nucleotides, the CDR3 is TGTGCCAGCAGATCCGGGGACAGGGACTACGAGCAGTACTTC. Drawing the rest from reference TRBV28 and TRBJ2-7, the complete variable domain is DVKVTQSSRYLVKRTGEKVFLECVQDMDHENMFWYRQDPGLGLRLIYFSYDVKMKEKGDIPEGYSVSREKKERFSLILESASTNQTSMYLCASRSGDRDYEQYFGPGTRLTVT.

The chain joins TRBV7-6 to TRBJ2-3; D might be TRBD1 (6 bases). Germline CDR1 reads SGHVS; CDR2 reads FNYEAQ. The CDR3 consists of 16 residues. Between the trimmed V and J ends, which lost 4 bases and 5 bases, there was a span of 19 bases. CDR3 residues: CASSSELQGRQDTQYF. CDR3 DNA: TGTGCCAGCAGCTCCGAACTACAGGGACGACAAGATACGCAGTATTTT.

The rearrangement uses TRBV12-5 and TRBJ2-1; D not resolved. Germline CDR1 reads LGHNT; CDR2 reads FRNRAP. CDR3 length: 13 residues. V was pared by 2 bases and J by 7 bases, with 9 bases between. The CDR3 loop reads CASGLPARNEQFF. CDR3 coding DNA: TGTGCTAGTGGTTTGCCCGCTCGGAATGAGCAGTTCTTC. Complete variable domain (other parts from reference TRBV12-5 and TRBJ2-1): DARVTQTPRHKVTEMGQEVTMRCQPILGHNTVFWYRQTMMQGLELLAYFRNRAPLDDSGMPKDRFSAEMPDATLATLKIQPSEPRDSAVYFCASGLPARNEQFFGPGTRLTVL.

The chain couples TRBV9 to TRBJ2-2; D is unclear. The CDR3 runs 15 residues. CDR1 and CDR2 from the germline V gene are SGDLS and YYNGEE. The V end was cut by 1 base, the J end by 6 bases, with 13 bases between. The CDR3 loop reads CASSVRGSIPGELFF. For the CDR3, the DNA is TGTGCCAGCAGCGTACGCGGAAGCATTCCCGGGGAGCTGTTTTTT.

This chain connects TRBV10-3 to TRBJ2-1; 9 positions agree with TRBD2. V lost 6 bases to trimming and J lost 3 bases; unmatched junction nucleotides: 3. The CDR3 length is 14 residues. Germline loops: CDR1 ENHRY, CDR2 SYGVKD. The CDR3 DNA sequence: TGTGCCATCAGGGAGACTAGCGGCTACAATGAGCAGTTCTTC. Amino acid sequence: CAIRETSGYNEQFF.

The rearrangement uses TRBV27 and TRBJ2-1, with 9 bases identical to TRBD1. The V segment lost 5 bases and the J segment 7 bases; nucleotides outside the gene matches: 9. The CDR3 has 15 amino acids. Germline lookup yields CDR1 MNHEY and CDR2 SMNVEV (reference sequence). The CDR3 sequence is CASSIRQGGRNEQFF. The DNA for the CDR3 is TGTGCCAGCAGTATTCGACAGGGGGGTCGGAATGAGCAGTTCTTC.

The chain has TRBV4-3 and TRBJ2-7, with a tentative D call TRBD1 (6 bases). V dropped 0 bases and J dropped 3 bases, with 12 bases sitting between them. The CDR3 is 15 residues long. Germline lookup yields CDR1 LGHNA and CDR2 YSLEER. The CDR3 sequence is CASSQDGDNLYEQYF. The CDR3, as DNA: TGCGCCAGCAGCCAAGACGGGGACAACCTCTACGAGCAGTACTTC.

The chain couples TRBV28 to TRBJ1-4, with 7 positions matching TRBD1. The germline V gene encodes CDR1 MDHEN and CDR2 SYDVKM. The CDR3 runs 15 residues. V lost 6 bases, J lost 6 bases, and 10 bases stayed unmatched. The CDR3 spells CASRLRGGFYEKLFF. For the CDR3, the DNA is TGTGCCAGCAGACTTCGAGGGGGCTTTTATGAAAAACTGTTTTTT.

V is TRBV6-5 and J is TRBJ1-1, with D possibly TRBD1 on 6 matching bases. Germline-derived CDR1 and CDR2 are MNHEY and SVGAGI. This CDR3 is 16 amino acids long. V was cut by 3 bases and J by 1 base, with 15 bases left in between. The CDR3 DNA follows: TGTGCCAGCAGTTATAGGACAGCCTCAAGGAACACTGAAGCTTTCTTT. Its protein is CASSYRTASRNTEAFF.

The CDR3 loop is CASSLNRDSSYEQYF. The CDR3, as DNA: TGCGCCAGCAGCCTAAACCGGGACTCCTCCTACGAGCAGTACTTC. The genes are TRBV5-1 and TRBJ2-7; D may be TRBD2 (6 bases). CDR1 is SGHRS and CDR2 is YFSETQ in the germline V gene. V gave up 4 bases and J gave up 0 bases, with 14 bases separating them. The CDR3 extends over 15 amino acids.

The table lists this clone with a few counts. The CDR3 spells CATPSGQTNYGYTF. In DNA, the CDR3 is TGTGCCACCCCATCCGGACAAACTAACTATGGCTACACCTTC. The chain uses TRBV6-1 and TRBJ1-2; TRBD1 might be the D (5 bases). The V gene lost 10 bases and the J gene lost 0 bases, with 15 bases spanning the gap. Germline loops: CDR1 MNHNS, CDR2 SASEGT. This CDR3 region has 14 residues.

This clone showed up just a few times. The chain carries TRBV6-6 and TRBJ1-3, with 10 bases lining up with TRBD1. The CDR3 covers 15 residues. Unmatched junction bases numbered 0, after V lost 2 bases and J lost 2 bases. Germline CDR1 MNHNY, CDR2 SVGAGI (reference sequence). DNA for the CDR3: TGTGCCAGCAGTTACGGGACAGGGGCTGGAAACACCATATATTTT. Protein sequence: CASSYGTGAGNTIYF.

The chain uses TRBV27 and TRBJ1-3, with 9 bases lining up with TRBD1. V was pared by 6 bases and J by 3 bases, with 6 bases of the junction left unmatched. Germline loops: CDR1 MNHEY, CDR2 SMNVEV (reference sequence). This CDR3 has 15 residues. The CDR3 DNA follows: TGTGCCAGCAGCCGGACAGGGGTTAGTGGAAACACCATATATTTT. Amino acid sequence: CASSRTGVSGNTIYF.

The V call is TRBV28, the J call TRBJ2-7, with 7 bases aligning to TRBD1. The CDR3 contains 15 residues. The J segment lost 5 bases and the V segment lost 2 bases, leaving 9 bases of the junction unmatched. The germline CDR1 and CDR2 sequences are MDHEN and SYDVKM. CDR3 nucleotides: TGTGCCAGCAGTTTAACAGGGGCTAAGAGGGACGAGCAGTACTTC. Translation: CASSLTGAKRDEQYF. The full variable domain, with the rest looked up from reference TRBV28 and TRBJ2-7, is DVKVTQSSRYLVKRTGEKVFLECVQDMDHENMFWYRQDPGLGLRLIYFSYDVKMKEKGDIPEGYSVSREKKERFSLILESASTNQTSMYLCASSLTGAKRDEQYFGPGTRLTVT.